This TCR beta chain originates from a study of PD-1 blockade in classical Hodgkin lymphoma. Each and every patient relapsed after autologous stem cell transplantation, and patients got differing brentuximab vedotin exposure. Clones were sequenced by immunoSEQ multiplex PCR, and TCRdb holds only the in-frame ones, with some missing. The sample includes 20,000 to 25,000 clones, 77% of them seen just once. Germline CDR1 MNHNS, CDR2 SASEGT. V was clipped by 8 bases and J by 2 bases; unmatched bases: 7. This CDR3 comprises 14 residues. The sequencing here drew on peripheral blood mononuclear cells (PBMCs), taken before the second cycle of nivolumab. The rearrangement joins TRBV6-1 to TRBJ2-7; 9 bases fit TRBD1. This receptor was taken from a human donor with classical Hodgkin lymphoma. The DNA of the CDR3 is TGTGCCAGCGGAACCGGGACAGGGACCTACGAGCAGTACTTC. Translating gives CASGTGTGTYEQYF.